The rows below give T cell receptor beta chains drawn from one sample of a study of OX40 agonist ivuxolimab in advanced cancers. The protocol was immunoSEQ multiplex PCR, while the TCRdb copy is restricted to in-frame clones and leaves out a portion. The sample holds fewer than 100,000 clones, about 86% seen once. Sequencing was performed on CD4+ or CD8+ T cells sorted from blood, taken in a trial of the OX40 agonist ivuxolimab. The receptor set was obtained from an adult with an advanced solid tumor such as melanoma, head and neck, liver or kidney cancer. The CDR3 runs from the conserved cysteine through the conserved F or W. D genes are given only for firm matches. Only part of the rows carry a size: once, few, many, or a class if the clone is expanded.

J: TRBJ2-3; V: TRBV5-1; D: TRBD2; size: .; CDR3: CASSFSEPGLSSTDTQYF
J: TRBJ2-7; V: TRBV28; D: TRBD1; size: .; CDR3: CASSWGRGEQYF
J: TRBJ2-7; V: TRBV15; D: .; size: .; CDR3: CATSREIQYEQYF
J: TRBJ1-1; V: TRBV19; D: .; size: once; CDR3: CASSMKGGTEAFF
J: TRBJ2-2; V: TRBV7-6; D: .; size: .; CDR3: CASSLVGYGNTGELFF
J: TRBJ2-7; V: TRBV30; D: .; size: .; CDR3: CAWVIGTSYEQYF
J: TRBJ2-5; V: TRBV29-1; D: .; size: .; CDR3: CSVRTDQETQYF
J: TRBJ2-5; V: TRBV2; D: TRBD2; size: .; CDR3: CASSVRTRAETQYF
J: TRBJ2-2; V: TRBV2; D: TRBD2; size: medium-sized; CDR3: CASIAGETGELFF
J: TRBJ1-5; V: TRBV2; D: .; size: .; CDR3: CASSQRPSTQHF
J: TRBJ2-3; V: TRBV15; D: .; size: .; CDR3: CATSARTIAADTQYF
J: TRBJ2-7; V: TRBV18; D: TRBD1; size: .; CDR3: CASSLSRDRAHEQYF
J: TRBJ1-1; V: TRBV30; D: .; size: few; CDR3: CAWRMRTEAFF
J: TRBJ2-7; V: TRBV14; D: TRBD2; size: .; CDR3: CASSPLWGGSYEQYF
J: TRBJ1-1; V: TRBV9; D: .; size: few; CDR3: CASSVVIGAGATEAFF
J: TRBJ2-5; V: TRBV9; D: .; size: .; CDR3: CASSGGSKETQYF
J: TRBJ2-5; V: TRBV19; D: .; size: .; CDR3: CASSITANQETQYF
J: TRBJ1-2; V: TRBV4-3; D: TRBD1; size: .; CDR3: CASSSRDRGLGNYGYTF
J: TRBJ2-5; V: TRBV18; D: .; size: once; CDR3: CASSPYPRTEGTQYF
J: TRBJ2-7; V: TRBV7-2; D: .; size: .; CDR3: CASSPSYEQYF
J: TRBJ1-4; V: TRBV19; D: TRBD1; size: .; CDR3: CASTEGTANEKLFF
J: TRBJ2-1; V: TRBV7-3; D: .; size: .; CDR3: CASSLRGISYNEQFF
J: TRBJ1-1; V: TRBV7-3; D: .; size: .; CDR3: CASSLNPQVNTEAFF
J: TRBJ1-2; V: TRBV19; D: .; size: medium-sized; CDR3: CASSMSREVLYGYTF
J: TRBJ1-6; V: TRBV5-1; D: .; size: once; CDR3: CASSLVSDRSVSPLHF
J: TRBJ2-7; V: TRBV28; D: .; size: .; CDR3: CASSLSHSHEQYF
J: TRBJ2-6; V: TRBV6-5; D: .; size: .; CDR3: CASSYGFSGANVLTF
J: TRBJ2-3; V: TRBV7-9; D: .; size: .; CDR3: CASSGIRNTKSTDTQYF
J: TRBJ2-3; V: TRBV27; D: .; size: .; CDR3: CASSFRLASTDTQYF
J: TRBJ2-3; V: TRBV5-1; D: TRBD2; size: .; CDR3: CASSSGLATDTQYF
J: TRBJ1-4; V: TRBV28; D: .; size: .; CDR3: CASRRPFEKLFF
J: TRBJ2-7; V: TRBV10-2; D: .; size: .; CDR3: CASSGKGVSSYEQYF
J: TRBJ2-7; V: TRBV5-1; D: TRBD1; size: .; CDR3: CASSGVPGQQIEQYF
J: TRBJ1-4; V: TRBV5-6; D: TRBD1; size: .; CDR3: CASSDRQGATTNEKLFF
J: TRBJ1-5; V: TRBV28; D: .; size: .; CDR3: CASMNLGEPQHF
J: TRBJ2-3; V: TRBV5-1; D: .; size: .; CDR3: CASSPGHGDTDTQYF
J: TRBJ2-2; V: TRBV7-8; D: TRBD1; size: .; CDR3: CASSPRDRGLGGELFF
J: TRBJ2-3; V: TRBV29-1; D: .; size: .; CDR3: CSVRRGLSSTDTQYF
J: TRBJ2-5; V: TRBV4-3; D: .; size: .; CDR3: CASSQGRGRETQYF
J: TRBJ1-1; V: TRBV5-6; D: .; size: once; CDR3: CASSLVQNMNTEAFF
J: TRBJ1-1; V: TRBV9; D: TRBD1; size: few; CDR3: CASSPRDRGVEGTEAFF
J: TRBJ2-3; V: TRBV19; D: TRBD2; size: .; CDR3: CASRGLADTQYF
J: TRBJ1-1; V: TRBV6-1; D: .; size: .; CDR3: CASSVLGDGTEAFF
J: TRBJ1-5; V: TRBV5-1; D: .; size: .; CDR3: CASSLVHPTEPFCRNQPQHF
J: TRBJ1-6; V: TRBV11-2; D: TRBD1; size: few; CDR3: CASSFSGQNNSPLHF
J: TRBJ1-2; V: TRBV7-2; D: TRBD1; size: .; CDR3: CASSLLQGAEGGYTF